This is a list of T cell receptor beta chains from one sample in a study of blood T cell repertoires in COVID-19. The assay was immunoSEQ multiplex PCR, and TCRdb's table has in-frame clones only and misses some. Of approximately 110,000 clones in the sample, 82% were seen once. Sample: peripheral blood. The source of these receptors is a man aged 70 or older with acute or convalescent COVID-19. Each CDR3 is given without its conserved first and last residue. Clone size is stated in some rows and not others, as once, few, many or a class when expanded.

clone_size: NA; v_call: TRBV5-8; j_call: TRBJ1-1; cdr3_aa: ASSMGDRGRNTEAF
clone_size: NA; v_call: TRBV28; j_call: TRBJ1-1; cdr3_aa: ASSSSRTGRA
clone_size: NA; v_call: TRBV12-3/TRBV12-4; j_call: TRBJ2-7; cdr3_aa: ASRTSGGGEY
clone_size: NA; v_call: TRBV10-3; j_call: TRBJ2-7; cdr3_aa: AITRTQGYEQY
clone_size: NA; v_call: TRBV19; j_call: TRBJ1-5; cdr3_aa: ASSIEAGGARQPQH
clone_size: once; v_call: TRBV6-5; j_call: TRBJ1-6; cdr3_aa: ASSYSNGRGSSPLH
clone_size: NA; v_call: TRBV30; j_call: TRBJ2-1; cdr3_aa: AWGTRNEQF
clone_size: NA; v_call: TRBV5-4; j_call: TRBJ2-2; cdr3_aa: ASSAGTEDGELF
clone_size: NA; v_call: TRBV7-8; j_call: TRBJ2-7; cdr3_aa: ASSVSGRTYEQY
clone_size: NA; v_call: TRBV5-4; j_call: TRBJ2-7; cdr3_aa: ASSTGLAFYEQY
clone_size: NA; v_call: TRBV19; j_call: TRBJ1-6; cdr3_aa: ASSINSGRGKRNSPLH
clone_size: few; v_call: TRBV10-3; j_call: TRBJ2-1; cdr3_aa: VIRQGAGEQF
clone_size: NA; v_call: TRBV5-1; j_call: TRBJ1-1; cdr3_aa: ASSPGQGEAF
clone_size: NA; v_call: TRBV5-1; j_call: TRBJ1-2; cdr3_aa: ASSLGGGQGGYT
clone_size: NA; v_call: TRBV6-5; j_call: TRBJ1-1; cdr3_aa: ASFNTAWNTEAF
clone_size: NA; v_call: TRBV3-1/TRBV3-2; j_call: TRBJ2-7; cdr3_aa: ASSQDLGGRLFEQY
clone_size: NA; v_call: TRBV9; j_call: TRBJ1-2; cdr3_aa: ASSVATGNYGYT
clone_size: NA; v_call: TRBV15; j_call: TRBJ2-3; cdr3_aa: ATTGQRGPYTQY
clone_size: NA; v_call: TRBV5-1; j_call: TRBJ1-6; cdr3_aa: ASSLWQDNSPLH
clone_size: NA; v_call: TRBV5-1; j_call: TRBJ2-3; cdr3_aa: ASSLPSGTNTDTQY
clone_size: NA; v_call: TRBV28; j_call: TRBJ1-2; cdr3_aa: ASSFQGIYGYT
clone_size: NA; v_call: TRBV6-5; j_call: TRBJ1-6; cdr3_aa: ASSYDSRGASPLH
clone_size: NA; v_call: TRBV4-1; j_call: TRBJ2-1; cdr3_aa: ASSQDRLAGGSNSEQF
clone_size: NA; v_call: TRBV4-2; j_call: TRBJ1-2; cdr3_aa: ASSHPTGGANFGGYT
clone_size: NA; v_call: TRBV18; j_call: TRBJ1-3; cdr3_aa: ASSPNQGQGARGNTIY
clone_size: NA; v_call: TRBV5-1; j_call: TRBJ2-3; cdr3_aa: ASSKGEDTQY
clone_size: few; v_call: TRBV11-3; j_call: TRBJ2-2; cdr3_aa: ASSSVTGELF
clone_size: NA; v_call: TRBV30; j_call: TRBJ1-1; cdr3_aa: AWSGQMNTEAF
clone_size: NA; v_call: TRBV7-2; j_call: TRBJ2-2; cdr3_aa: ASSLGLAGTGELF
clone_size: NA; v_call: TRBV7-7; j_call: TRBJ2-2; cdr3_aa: ASSSPGTGGVGELF
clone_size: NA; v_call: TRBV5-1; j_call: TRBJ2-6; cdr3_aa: ASSSTGAGANVLT
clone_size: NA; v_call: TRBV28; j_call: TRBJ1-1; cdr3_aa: ASSSSGGLGDTEAF
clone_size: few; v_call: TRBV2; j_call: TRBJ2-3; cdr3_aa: ASNRGLAGGDTQY
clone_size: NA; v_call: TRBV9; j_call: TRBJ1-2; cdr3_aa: ASSGRQGNYGYT
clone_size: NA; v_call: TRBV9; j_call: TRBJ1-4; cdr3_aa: ASNQGASEEKLF
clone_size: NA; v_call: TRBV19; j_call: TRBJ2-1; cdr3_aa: ASIGSGGARDEQF
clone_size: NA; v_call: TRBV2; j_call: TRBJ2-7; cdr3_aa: ASKDRPSSYEQY
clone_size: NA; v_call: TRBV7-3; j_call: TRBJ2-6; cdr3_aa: ASSSLGTGTNVLT
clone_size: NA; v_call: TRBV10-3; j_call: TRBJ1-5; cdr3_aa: AISAAGGSNQPQH
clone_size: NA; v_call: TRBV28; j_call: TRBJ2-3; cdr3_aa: ASSSLAGGVDTQY
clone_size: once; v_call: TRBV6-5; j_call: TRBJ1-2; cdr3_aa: ASSYSGRADGYT